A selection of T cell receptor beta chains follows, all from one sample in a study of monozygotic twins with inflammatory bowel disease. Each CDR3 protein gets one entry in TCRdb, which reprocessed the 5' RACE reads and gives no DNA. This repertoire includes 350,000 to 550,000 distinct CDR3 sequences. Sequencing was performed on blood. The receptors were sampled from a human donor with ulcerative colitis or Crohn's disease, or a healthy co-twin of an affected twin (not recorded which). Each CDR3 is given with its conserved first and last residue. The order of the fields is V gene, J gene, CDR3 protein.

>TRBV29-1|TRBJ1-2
CSVRPLLNYGYTF
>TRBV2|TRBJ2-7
CATSPTQGANEQYF
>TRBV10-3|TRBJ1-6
CAITVGADSPLHF
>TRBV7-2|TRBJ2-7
CASSFSGSISYEQYF
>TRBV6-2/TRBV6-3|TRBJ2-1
CASSWGLAGGSSYNEQFF
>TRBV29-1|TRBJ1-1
CSAGKGQGLNTEAFF
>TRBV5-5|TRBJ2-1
CASSLDPSGSGGEQFF
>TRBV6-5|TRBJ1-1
CASSYSGTVGTEAFF
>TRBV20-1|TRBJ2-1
CSARGGGLATKVEQFF
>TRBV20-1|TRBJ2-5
CSALLGSTETQYF
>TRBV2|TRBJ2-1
CASSRTKNEQFF
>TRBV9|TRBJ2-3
CASSGDRPTDTQYF
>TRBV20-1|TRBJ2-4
CSAPDRASPVAKNIQYF
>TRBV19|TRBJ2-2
CASSIRTSGAANTGELFF
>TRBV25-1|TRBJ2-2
CAGAGDTGELFF
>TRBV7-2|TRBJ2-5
CASSRTGSVGETQYF
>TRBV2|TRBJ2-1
CASSEAGGEFNEQFF
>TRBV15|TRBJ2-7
CATSRDRVQYEQYF
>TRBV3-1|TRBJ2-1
CASSQGDSLIYNEQFF
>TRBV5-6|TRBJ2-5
CASSLIGRPSGGYQETQYF
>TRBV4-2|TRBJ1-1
CASSQDGRNTEAFF
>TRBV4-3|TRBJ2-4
CASSQDVGLAGNIQYF
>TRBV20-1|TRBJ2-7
CSARASGSLYEQYF
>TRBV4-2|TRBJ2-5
CASSQELSQETQYF